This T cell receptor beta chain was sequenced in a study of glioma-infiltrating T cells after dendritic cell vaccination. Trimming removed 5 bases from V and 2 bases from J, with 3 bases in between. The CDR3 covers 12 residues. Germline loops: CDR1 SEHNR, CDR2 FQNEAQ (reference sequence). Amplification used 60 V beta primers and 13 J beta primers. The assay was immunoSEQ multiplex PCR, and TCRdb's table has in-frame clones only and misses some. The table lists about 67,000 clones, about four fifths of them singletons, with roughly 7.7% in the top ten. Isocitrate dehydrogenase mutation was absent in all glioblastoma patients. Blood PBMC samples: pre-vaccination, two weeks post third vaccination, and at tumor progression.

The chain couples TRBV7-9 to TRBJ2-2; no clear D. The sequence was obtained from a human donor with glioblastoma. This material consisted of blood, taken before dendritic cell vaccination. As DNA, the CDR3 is TGTGCCAGCAGCACTAACACCGGGGAGCTGTTTTTT. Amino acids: CASSTNTGELFF.